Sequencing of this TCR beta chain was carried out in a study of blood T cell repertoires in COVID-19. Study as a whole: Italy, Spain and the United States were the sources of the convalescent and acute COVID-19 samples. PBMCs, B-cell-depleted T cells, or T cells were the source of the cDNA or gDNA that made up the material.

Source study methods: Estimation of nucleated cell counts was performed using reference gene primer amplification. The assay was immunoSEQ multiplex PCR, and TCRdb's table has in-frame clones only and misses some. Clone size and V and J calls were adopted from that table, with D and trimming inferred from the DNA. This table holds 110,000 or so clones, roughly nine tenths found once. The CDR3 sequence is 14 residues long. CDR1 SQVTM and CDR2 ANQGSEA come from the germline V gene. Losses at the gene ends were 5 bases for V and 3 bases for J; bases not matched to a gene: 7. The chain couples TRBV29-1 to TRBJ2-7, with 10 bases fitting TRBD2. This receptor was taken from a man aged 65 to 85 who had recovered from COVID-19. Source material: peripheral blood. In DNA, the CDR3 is TGCAGCGTTCTTTGGGCTAGCGGGAGCTACGAGCAGTACTTC. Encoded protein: CSVLWASGSYEQYF.